These 18 T cell receptor beta chains originate from one sample sequenced in a study of blood T cell repertoires in COVID-19. The table came from immunoSEQ multiplex PCR; TCRdb's copy has only in-frame clones and leaves some out. The sample includes roughly 42,000 clones, around nine tenths of them seen just once. The sequencing sample was made of peripheral blood. The source of these receptors is a man aged 50 to 59 with COVID-19, enrolled during active disease.

This clone was seen just once. The rearrangement joins TRBV7-2 to TRBJ2-3; D perhaps matches TRBD1 (6 bases). This CDR3 region has 18 residues. Looked up from germline, CDR1 is SGHTA and CDR2 is FQGNSA. Trimming took 4 bases from V and 4 from J, leaving 24 bases between them. CDR3: CASSSQVYRARGADTQYF. The DNA of the CDR3 is TGTGCCAGCAGCTCCCAAGTCTACAGGGCTCGAGGGGCAGATACGCAGTATTTT.

This chain connects TRBV5-1 to TRBJ2-3, with 11 nucleotides matching TRBD2. Germline CDR1 and CDR2: SGHRS and YFSETQ. The CDR3 contains 16 residues. V was pared by 4 bases and J by 0 bases, with 4 bases of the junction left unmatched. CDR3 nucleotide sequence: TGCGCCAGCAGCCCCCTAGCGGGAGGTAGCACAGATACGCAGTATTTT. Translating it yields CASSPLAGGSTDTQYF.

This rearrangement joins TRBV6-5 to TRBJ1-1; no clear D gene. The V end lost 4 bases, the J end lost 1 base, and 4 bases lay between the germline ends. Germline V gives CDR1 MNHEY, CDR2 SVGAGI. This CDR3 contains 12 residues. CDR3 loop: CASSSQNTEAFF. CDR3 coding DNA: TGTGCCAGCAGTTCACAGAACACTGAAGCTTTCTTT.

The CDR3, as DNA: TGTGCCAGCAGCACTCAGGGACTAGCGGGTTCCTACGAGCAGTACTTC. Protein product: CASSTQGLAGSYEQYF. The V call is TRBV7-9, the J call TRBJ2-7, with 12 bases aligning to TRBD2. The trim removed 5 bases at V and 1 base at J, leaving 6 bases unmatched. Germline lookup yields CDR1 SEHNR and CDR2 FQNEAQ (reference sequence). This CDR3 is 16 amino acids long.

This clone appeared once. The chain combines TRBV11-2 with TRBJ2-3; possibly TRBD2 for D (5 bases). V was trimmed by 8 bases and J by 0 bases, leaving 12 bases between them. This CDR3 region has 14 residues. Germline V gene data show CDR1 as SGHAT and CDR2 as FQNNGV. The CDR3 nucleotides are TGTGCCAGCGGGGAGTTAATCAGCACAGATACGCAGTATTTT. It is translated as CASGELISTDTQYF.

V usage is TRBV3-1 (or the pseudogene TRBV3-2) and J usage is TRBJ1-6, with a weak D call TRBD1 (6 bases). With 1 base removed from V and 9 bases from J, the gap between germline ends came to 19 bases. The CDR3 contains 17 residues. Looked up from germline, CDR1 is LGHDT and CDR2 is YNNKEL (reference sequence). CDR3 loop: CASSQVPSPGVGSPLHF. The DNA of the CDR3 is TGTGCCAGCAGCCAAGTACCTAGCCCAGGGGTAGGTTCACCCCTCCACTTT.

The chain recombines TRBV12-3 or TRBV12-4 with TRBJ2-7; 8 bases are a match to TRBD2. The CDR3 contains 13 residues. Trimming took 5 bases from V and 7 from J; bases not matched to a gene: 7. CDR3 region: CASSTILAGEQYF. The CDR3, as DNA: TGTGCCAGCAGTACAATTTTAGCGGGGGAGCAGTACTTC.

The V and J genes are TRBV6-6 and TRBJ2-1, with 7 bases matching TRBD1. The CDR3 runs 14 residues. Per germline, CDR1 MNHNY and CDR2 SVGAGI (reference sequence). V gave up 2 bases and J gave up 6 bases; unmatched junction bases: 4. The CDR3 loop is CASSYGDRFNEQFF. CDR3 bases: TGTGCCAGCAGTTACGGGGACAGATTCAATGAGCAGTTCTTC.

The chain combines TRBV5-1 with TRBJ2-2; D is perhaps TRBD2 (5 bases). Per germline, CDR1 SGHRS and CDR2 YFSETQ. The V and J ends lost 0 bases and 6 bases respectively, with 12 bases between them. The CDR3 is made up of 15 amino acids. DNA of the CDR3: TGCGCCAGCAGCTTGGTCGGGATTAACTCCGGGGAGCTGTTTTTT. Its protein is CASSLVGINSGELFF. Full variable domain (remainder filled in from reference TRBV5-1 and TRBJ2-2): KAGVTQTPRYLIKTRGQQVTLSCSPISGHRSVSWYQQTPGQGLQFLFEYFSETQRNKGNFPGRFSGRQFSNSRSEMNVSTLELGDSALYLCASSLVGINSGELFFGEGSRLTVL.

The rearrangement links TRBV11-2 to TRBJ2-2, with D possibly matching TRBD2 (7 bases). The V and J ends lost 11 bases and 3 bases respectively, with 19 bases between them. The CDR3 totals 15 residues. CDR1 is SGHAT and CDR2 is FQNNGV in the germline V gene. CDR3 sequence reads: CAGKGGGPDTGELFF. The DNA of the CDR3 is TGTGCCGGTAAAGGGGGAGGGCCAGACACCGGGGAGCTGTTTTTT. The whole variable domain, remainder taken from reference TRBV11-2 and TRBJ2-2, is EAGVAQSPRYKIIEKRQSVAFWCNPISGHATLYWYQQILGQGPKLLIQFQNNGVVDDSQLPKDRFSAERLKGVDSTLKIQPAKLEDSAVYLCAGKGGGPDTGELFFGEGSRLTVL.

This clone has only one observation. The CDR3 region has the DNA TGTGCCACCGATCTGAGGGTGACGAACACCGGGGAGCTGTTTTTT. Amino acid sequence: CATDLRVTNTGELFF. The chain employs TRBV7-9 and TRBJ2-2, with TRBD2 as a possible D gene (5 bases). V lost 10 bases to trimming and J lost 0 bases, with 15 bases between them. CDR3 length equals 15 residues. CDR1 is SEHNR and CDR2 is FQNEAQ in the germline V gene (reference sequence).

This clone was counted once. This chain connects TRBV7-6 to TRBJ1-6; 10 bases line up with TRBD1. Germline lookup yields CDR1 SGHVS and CDR2 FNYEAQ. The CDR3 sequence is 14 residues long. J lost 8 bases, V lost 5 bases, and 3 bases had no gene match. CDR3 amino acids: CASSAGQGYSPLHF. The CDR3 bases are TGTGCCAGCAGCGCGGGACAGGGGTATTCACCCCTCCACTTT.

The rearrangement joins TRBV5-1 to TRBJ1-4, with 9 bases that match TRBD1. J was trimmed by 6 bases and V by 0 bases; bases with no gene match: 6. This CDR3 spans 16 amino acids. From germline, CDR1 is SGHRS and CDR2 YFSETQ. The CDR3 DNA reads TGCGCCAGCAGCTTGGCAGGACAGGGGTTGGATGAAAAACTGTTTTTT. It is translated as CASSLAGQGLDEKLFF.

A single count supports this clone. The chain has TRBV4-1 and TRBJ2-1; 9 bases are shared with TRBD1. The V gene's germline CDR1 is MGHRA and CDR2 YSYEKL. After removal of 1 base from V and 2 bases from J, the junction contained 3 bases not matched to a gene. The CDR3 sequence is 16 residues long. The chain's CDR3 is CASSQGDRGAYNEQFF. CDR3 coding DNA: TGCGCCAGCAGCCAAGGAGACAGGGGGGCCTACAATGAGCAGTTCTTC.

The chain recombines TRBV6-1 with TRBJ1-6; TRBD1 is a possible D gene (5 bases). CDR1 MNHNS and CDR2 SASEGT come from the germline V gene. The CDR3 has 14 amino acids. V was shortened by 2 bases and J by 7 bases, with 9 bases between the two germline ends. CDR3 nucleotide sequence: TGTGCCAGCAGTGAAAGGAGGGGAAATTCACCCCTCCACTTT. This gives the protein CASSERRGNSPLHF.

The chain employs TRBV18 and TRBJ2-7; 8 nucleotides align to TRBD1. With 2 bases clipped from V and 4 bases from J, the junction kept 7 bases outside the gene matches. Germline V gives CDR1 KGHSH, CDR2 LQKENI. The CDR3 runs 15 residues. The CDR3 DNA reads as TGTGCCAGCTCACCAAAGGACAGGGTATTATACGAGCAGTACTTC. The encoded protein is CASSPKDRVLYEQYF. Full variable domain (outside the CDR3, taken from reference TRBV18 and TRBJ2-7): NAGVMQNPRHLVRRRGQEARLRCSPMKGHSHVYWYRQLPEEGLKFMVYLQKENIIDESGMPKERFSAEFPKEGPSILRIQQVVRGDSAAYFCASSPKDRVLYEQYFGPGTRLTVT.

This chain connects TRBV7-6 to TRBJ2-7; 9 nucleotides match TRBD2. V dropped 0 bases and J dropped 3; count of bases not matched to a gene: 9. The CDR3 loop spans 17 amino acids. The germline V gene has CDR1 SGHVS and CDR2 FNYEAQ. The CDR3, as DNA: TGTGCCAGCAGCTTAGCCTCCGGGGCGGGAGGGTACTACGAGCAGTACTTC. It codes for CASSLASGAGGYYEQYF.

The chain uses TRBV5-1 and TRBJ2-3; TRBD1 matches 11 bases. The junction had 7 bases not matched to a gene; V was cut back by 4 bases and J by 6 bases. The germline CDR1 and CDR2 sequences are SGHRS and YFSETQ. This CDR3 is 15 amino acids long. The CDR3 nucleotides read TGCGCCAGCAGCCAAACCGGGACAGGGGGGGATACGCAGTATTTT. Its protein product is CASSQTGTGGDTQYF.